These 6 T cell receptor beta chains share one sample of origin, sequenced in a study of blood T cell repertoires in COVID-19. Sequenced by immunoSEQ multiplex PCR; TCRdb stores in-frame clones only, minus some. The table records hundreds of thousands of clones, about 87% of them present only once. Sequencing was done on a sample of peripheral blood. The receptors stem from a human donor in a cohort sampled during active COVID-19.

The chain uses TRBV3-1 (or the pseudogene TRBV3-2) and TRBJ1-3; D uncertain. Germline V CDR1 and CDR2: LGHDT, YNNKEL (reference sequence). The CDR3 runs 13 residues. The V gene lost 7 bases and the J gene lost 3 bases, with 10 bases spanning the gap. As DNA, the CDR3 is TGTGCCAGCACACGTACCGGTGGAAACACCATATATTTT. Translated: CASTRTGGNTIYF.

This chain links TRBV30 with TRBJ2-7; TRBD1 matches at 8 bases. The germline CDR1 and CDR2 sequences are GTSNPN and SVGIG (reference sequence). The CDR3 has 14 amino acids. Trimming at V came to 5 bases and at J to 5 bases, leaving 11 bases not matched to a gene. DNA of the CDR3: TGTGCCTGGGCGCTTGGACAGGGAGGCGACGAGCAGTACTTC. This translates into CAWALGQGGDEQYF. Complete variable domain (other parts from reference TRBV30 and TRBJ2-7): SQTIHQWPATLVQPVGSPLSLECTVEGTSNPNLYWYRQAAGRGLQLLFYSVGIGQISSEVPQNLSASRPQDRQFILSSKKLLLSDSGFYLCAWALGQGGDEQYFGPGTRLTVT.

The chain combines TRBV18 with TRBJ2-2; D not certain. Trimming took 2 bases from V and 5 from J, leaving 6 bases between them. This CDR3 contains 13 residues. The germline gives CDR1 KGHSH, CDR2 LQKENI. The CDR3 bases are TGTGCCAGCTCACCAATTCAAACCGGGGAGCTGTTTTTT. This encodes CASSPIQTGELFF.

The chain couples TRBV5-1 to TRBJ2-3; D is possibly TRBD2 (6 bases). Germline assignment: CDR1 SGHRS and CDR2 YFSETQ. The V end lost 1 base, the J end lost 6 bases, and 15 bases lay between the germline ends. This CDR3 region has 15 residues. The DNA of the CDR3 is TGCGCCAGCAGCTTGTCGGGCGGGGCCAGCGATACGCAGTATTTT. It codes for CASSLSGGASDTQYF.

The V gene is TRBV6-5, the J gene TRBJ1-1; D is unclear. CDR3 length: 15 residues. V lost 0 bases, J lost 0 bases, and 8 bases lay in between. Germline-derived CDR1 and CDR2 are MNHEY and SVGAGI. CDR3 bases: TGTGCCAGCAGTTACTCGACGGGGTTGAACACTGAAGCTTTCTTT. It specifies CASSYSTGLNTEAFF.

This rearrangement joins TRBV19 to TRBJ2-2, with TRBD1 matching 8 bases. Per germline, CDR1 LNHDA and CDR2 SQIVND (reference sequence). The CDR3 is 15 amino acids. V lost 6 bases and J lost 3; bases outside the gene matches: 6. This chain's CDR3 is CASSPDREDTGELFF. The CDR3 region has the DNA TGTGCCAGTAGCCCGGACAGGGAGGACACCGGGGAGCTGTTTTTT. Variable domain in full (rest from reference TRBV19 and TRBJ2-2): DGGITQSPKYLFRKEGQNVTLSCEQNLNHDAMYWYRQDPGQGLRLIYYSQIVNDFQKGDIAEGYSVSREKKESFPLTVTSAQKNPTAFYLCASSPDREDTGELFFGEGSRLTVL.